This record covers a single T cell receptor (beta chain). What it recognizes is unknown. This record belongs to a study of cytomegalovirus exposure and HLA in healthy donors. Points from the study as a whole: Per a prior analysis, the majority of TCR beta V segments were productive roughly 87% or roughly 30% of the time. The listing of 150 to 200 TCR beta chains classed them as cytomegalovirus-associated.

V was shortened by 2 bases and J by 1 base, with 5 bases between the two germline ends. This CDR3 is built from 13 residues. Germline loops: CDR1 SGHNT, CDR2 YENEEA. A multiplex PCR was run with 60 Vbeta primers and 13 Jbeta primers. Repertoires were generated with immunoSEQ multiplex PCR, while TCRdb's copy carries only in-frame clones and drops some. The data show about 220,000 clones, about 80% seen once. The rearrangement links TRBV11-3 to TRBJ1-1; D is unclear. This clonotype originated in a man younger than 35 in good health and CMV-seronegative. The material sequenced was PBMCs. The CDR3 region has the DNA TGTGCCAGCAGCTTACGGAGGAACACTGAAGCTTTCTTT. Amino acids: CASSLRRNTEAFF.